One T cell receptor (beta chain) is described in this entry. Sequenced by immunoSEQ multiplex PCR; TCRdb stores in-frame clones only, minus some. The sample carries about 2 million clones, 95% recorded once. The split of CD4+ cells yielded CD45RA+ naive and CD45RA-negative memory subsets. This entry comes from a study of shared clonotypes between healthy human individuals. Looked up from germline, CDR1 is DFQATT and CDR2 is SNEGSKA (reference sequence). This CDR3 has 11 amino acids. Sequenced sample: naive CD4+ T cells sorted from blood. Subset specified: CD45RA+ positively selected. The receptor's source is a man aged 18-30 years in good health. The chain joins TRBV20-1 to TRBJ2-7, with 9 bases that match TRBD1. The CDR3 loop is CRPGQGSEQYF. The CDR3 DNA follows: TGCAGACCGGGACAGGGTTCCGAGCAGTACTTC.